A single sample is the source of the 2 T cell receptor beta chains below, sequenced in a study of cytomegalovirus exposure and HLA in healthy donors. The PCR was carried out with 60 Vbeta primers and 13 Jbeta primers. The data were produced by immunoSEQ multiplex PCR, yet TCRdb's version contains in-frame clones alone and is incomplete. The profile shows over 130,000 clones, roughly 66% of them singletons. Sequencing was done on a sample of PBMCs. These receptors were obtained from a woman in her fifties or sixties in good health and CMV-seronegative.

About this clone: Germline is not matched at one junction end, which may reflect a read error. CDR3 sequence: CSSSFWGDGNTIYF. The CDR3 DNA sequence: TGTTCCAGCAGCTTTTGGGGGGATGGAAACACCATATATTTT. The rearrangement uses TRBV7-9 and TRBJ1-3; maybe TRBD1 (5 bases). The germline CDR1 and CDR2 sequences are SEHNR and FQNEAQ (reference sequence). The CDR3 runs 14 residues.

J is TRBJ2-2 and V is TRBV13; no reliable D call. Germline loops: CDR1 PRHDT, CDR2 FYEKMQ (reference sequence). V gave up 0 bases and J gave up 6 bases, with 14 bases separating them. There are 16 residues in the CDR3. The CDR3 nucleotides are TGTGCCAGCAGCTTAGGACTTCAGAGGAGTCCCGGGGAGCTGTTTTTT. Its translation is CASSLGLQRSPGELFF.